This section outlines one T cell receptor (beta chain) sequence together with its context. Germline V gene data show CDR1 as SGHTA and CDR2 as FQGNSA. V was trimmed by 1 base and J by 6 bases, leaving 10 bases between them. The CDR3 consists of 15 residues. These data are taken from a study of cytomegalovirus exposure and HLA in healthy donors. Using immunoSEQ multiplex PCR, the repertoire was profiled, and TCRdb retains in-frame clones only, with some absent. Of about 74,000 clones listed, 85% to 95% were seen once; the top ten hold 1.5% to 2%. Sequenced sample: PBMCs. This receptor was identified in a woman under 30 in good health and CMV-seropositive. This chain uses TRBV7-2 with TRBJ1-6; possible D gene TRBD1, 6 bases. The CDR3 nucleotides are TGTGCCAGCAGCTTAGAGGACAGATTTAATTCACCCCTCCACTTT. This codes for CASSLEDRFNSPLHF. The full variable domain, rest sourced from reference TRBV7-2 and TRBJ1-6, is GAGVSQSPSNKVTEKGKDVELRCDPISGHTALYWYRQSLGQGLEFLIYFQGNSAPDKSGLPSDRFSAERTGGSVSTLTIQRTQQEDSAVYLCASSLEDRFNSPLHFGNGTRLTVT.